Sequencing of this T cell receptor (beta chain) was carried out in a study of PD-1 blockade in mismatch repair-deficient tumors. Overall study findings and caveats: Tumor-resident clones, often undetectable pretreatment in blood, expanded then contracted after pembrolizumab.

Note on this clone: What it binds is unknown.

Method: immunoSEQ multiplex PCR; TCRdb's copy keeps in-frame clones and lacks some. The sample has some 100,000 clones; 82% are singletons. The CDR3 spans 15 residues. Germline CDR1 reads SEHNR; CDR2 reads FQNEAQ (reference sequence). V was pared by 5 bases and J by 5 bases, with 7 bases of the junction left unmatched. The material sequenced was peripheral blood, taken roughly eight months after starting pembrolizumab. This receptor was obtained from an adult with mismatch repair-deficient cancer. The rearrangement joins TRBV7-9 to TRBJ2-1; 9 positions agree with TRBD2. The CDR3 region is CASSQESSGNNEQFF. CDR3 in DNA: TGTGCCAGCAGCCAGGAGTCTAGCGGGAACAATGAGCAGTTCTTC.